The sequence of this T cell receptor (beta chain) was determined in a study of T cell changes during pregnancy in multiple sclerosis. Profiling relied on immunoSEQ multiplex PCR, and the TCRdb table lists in-frame clones only, not all of them. The table has 65,000 to 85,000 clones, 89% seen once. The CDR3 consists of 14 residues. The V gene's germline CDR1 is SGHDT and CDR2 YYEEEE. With V trimmed by 0 bases and J by 8 bases, 4 bases remained unmatched. The chain carries TRBV5-6 and TRBJ1-2; TRBD1 agrees at 10 bases. The specimen comprised peripheral blood, sampled in the first trimester of pregnancy. The TCR originated in a female donor in good health, enrolled as a control in a pregnancy study. The chain's CDR3 is CASSLGQGAGGYTF. The CDR3 DNA reads as TGTGCCAGCAGCTTGGGACAGGGGGCCGGGGGCTACACCTTC.